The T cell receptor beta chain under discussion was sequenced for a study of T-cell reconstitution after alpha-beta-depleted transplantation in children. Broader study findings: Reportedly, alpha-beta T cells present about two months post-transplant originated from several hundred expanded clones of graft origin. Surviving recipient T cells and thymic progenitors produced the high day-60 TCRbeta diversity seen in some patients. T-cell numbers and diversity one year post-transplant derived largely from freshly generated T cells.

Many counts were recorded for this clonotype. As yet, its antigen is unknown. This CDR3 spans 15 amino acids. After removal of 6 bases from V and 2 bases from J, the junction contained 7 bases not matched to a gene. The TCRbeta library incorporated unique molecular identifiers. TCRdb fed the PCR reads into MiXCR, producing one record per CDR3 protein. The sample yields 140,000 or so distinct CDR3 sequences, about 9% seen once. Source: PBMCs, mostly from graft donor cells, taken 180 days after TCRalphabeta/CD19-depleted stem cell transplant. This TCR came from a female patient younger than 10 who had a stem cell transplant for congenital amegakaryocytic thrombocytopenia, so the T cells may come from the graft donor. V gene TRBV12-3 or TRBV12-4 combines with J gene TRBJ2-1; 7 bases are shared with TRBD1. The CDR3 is CASRPRQGAYNEQFF. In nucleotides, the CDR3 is TGTGCCAGCAGACCTAGACAGGGAGCCTACAATGAGCAGTTCTTC.